This passage covers 3 T cell receptor beta chains from one sample sequenced in a study of neoadjuvant anti-PD-1 for oral cavity cancer. Time point reported: after neoadjuvant nivolumab, at surgical resection. Using immunoSEQ multiplex PCR, the repertoire was profiled, and TCRdb retains in-frame clones only, with some absent. The data hold about 42,000 clones, with 75% to 80% observed a single time. Material: PBMCs, obtained after nivolumab (anti-PD-1) treatment. All receptors come from a person aged 40-85 years with oral cavity squamous cell carcinoma.

The chain recombines TRBV5-5 with TRBJ2-3, with 12 bases aligning to TRBD2. V lost 3 bases and J lost 5; bases outside the gene matches: 10. Germline CDR1 SGHKS, CDR2 YYEKEE (reference sequence). This CDR3 is 17 amino acids long. CDR3 sequence (DNA): TGTGCCAGCAGCTGGACCGGGACTAGCGGGTTGCTAGATACGCAGTATTTT. Amino acid sequence: CASSWTGTSGLLDTQYF.

This chain connects TRBV7-9 to TRBJ2-7; weak D call: TRBD2 (5 bases). Germline CDR1 SEHNR, CDR2 FQNEAQ (reference sequence). V was pared by 6 bases and J by 4 bases, with 13 bases between. The CDR3 extends over 13 amino acids. The CDR3 DNA reads TGTGCCAGCAGGCTGGACTCCTCGTACGAGCAGTACTTC. It encodes CASRLDSSYEQYF.

The chain employs TRBV5-5 and TRBJ2-1; D not resolved. V was trimmed by 4 bases and J by 2 bases, leaving 7 bases between them. Germline V gives CDR1 SGHKS, CDR2 YYEKEE (reference sequence). This CDR3 is 13 amino acids long. The CDR3 DNA is TGTGCCAGCAGCCCGGCGGCCTACAATGAGCAGTTCTTC. Encoded protein: CASSPAAYNEQFF.